One and the same sample provided the 13 T cell receptor beta chains below, sequenced in a study of shared clonotypes between healthy human individuals. Cells designated naive CD8 were CD45RO-negative and were positively selected for CCR7, with terminally differentiated effector memory CD45RA+ cells excluded. The table came from immunoSEQ multiplex PCR; TCRdb's copy has only in-frame clones and leaves some out. The sample has about 2.1 million clones, 85% to 95% seen once. The sequenced sample was naive CD8+ T cells from PBMCs. Receptor source: a man aged 18 to 30 in good health. Some clones in this sample may be carry-over from other donors' samples.

The rearrangement links TRBV7-9 to TRBJ2-4; a weak D match, TRBD1 (6 bases). CDR1 and CDR2 from the germline V gene are SEHNR and FQNEAQ (reference sequence). The V end was cut by 5 bases, the J end by 5 bases, with 13 bases between. The CDR3 runs to 14 residues. CDR3 nucleotide sequence: TGTGCCAGCAGCCCCAGGGGATCGGAAAACATTCAGTACTTC. This codes for CASSPRGSENIQYF.

The chain carries TRBV7-3 and TRBJ1-2, with D unclear. The germline CDR1 and CDR2 sequences are SGHTA and FQGTGA. This CDR3 spans 13 amino acids. Trimming removed 1 base from V and 3 bases from J, with 6 bases in between. CDR3 residues: CASSLIGDYGYTF. In DNA form, the CDR3 reads TGTGCCAGCAGCTTAATCGGCGACTATGGCTACACCTTC. Full variable domain (missing parts from reference TRBV7-3 and TRBJ1-2): GAGVSQTPSNKVTEKGKYVELRCDPISGHTALYWYRQSLGQGPEFLIYFQGTGAADDSGLPNDRFFAVRPEGSVSTLKIQRTERGDSAVYLCASSLIGDYGYTFGSGTRLTVV.

This sequence joins TRBV28 and TRBJ2-3; D gene uncertain. The CDR3 is made up of 10 amino acids. V shed 6 bases and J shed 7 bases, with 5 bases lying between them. The V gene's germline CDR1 is MDHEN and CDR2 SYDVKM. As DNA, the CDR3 is TGTGCCAGCAGCAGCTATACGCAGTATTTT. Translation: CASSSYTQYF.

The chain links TRBV11-3 to TRBJ2-3; TRBD2 aligns across 7 bases. The CDR3 has 14 residues. Per the germline V gene, CDR1 is SGHNT and CDR2 is YENEEA. J was trimmed by 3 bases and V by 7 bases; bases with no gene match: 7. The CDR3 DNA follows: TGTGCCAGCACTAAGCGGGGAGATACAGATACGCAGTATTTT. It is translated as CASTKRGDTDTQYF.

The chain is built from TRBV27 and TRBJ2-7, with D hard to call. Trimming left V 5 bases short and J 1 base short, with 6 bases between. Germline loops: CDR1 MNHEY, CDR2 SMNVEV (reference sequence). CDR3 size: 12 residues. This CDR3 is CASSTQSYEQYF. The CDR3 coding sequence is TGTGCCAGCAGTACACAATCCTACGAGCAGTACTTC.

This clone has a single count. The chain recombines TRBV27 with TRBJ1-6; D gene uncertain. The germline V gene encodes CDR1 MNHEY and CDR2 SMNVEV (reference sequence). The CDR3 length is 12 residues. V was shortened by 5 bases and J by 14 bases, with 13 bases between the two germline ends. The CDR3 here is CASSPTRGSLHF. CDR3 nucleotides: TGTGCCAGCAGTCCTACCCGGGGATCCCTCCACTTT.

This clone has a single count. This sequence joins TRBV21-1 and TRBJ2-1. TRBV21-1 is marked as a pseudogene. The CDR3 contains 16 residues. The CDR3 reads CASSKAGRTPYNEQFF. DNA for the CDR3: TGTGCCAGCAGCAAAGCGGGCAGGACCCCCTACAATGAGCAGTTCTTC.

The gene calls are TRBV13 and TRBJ2-7, with 8 bases aligning to TRBD2. Germline V CDR1 and CDR2: PRHDT, FYEKMQ (reference sequence). Trimming removed 5 bases from V and 5 bases from J; junction bases left unmatched: 8. The CDR3 is 14 amino acids. In nucleotides, the CDR3 is TGTGCCAGCAGCCCCGAAGGGACTAGGCACGAGCAGTACTTC. Its translation is CASSPEGTRHEQYF.

The chain employs TRBV27 and TRBJ2-7, with 7 nucleotides matching TRBD2. The CDR3 is made up of 17 amino acids. Trimming removed 8 bases from V and 4 bases from J; junction bases left unmatched: 20. CDR1 is MNHEY and CDR2 is SMNVEV in the germline V gene (reference sequence). CDR3 protein: CASAPPRVAGAGYEQYF. CDR3 DNA: TGTGCCAGCGCTCCGCCTCGGGTGGCGGGAGCTGGGTACGAGCAGTACTTC.

The J gene is TRBJ2-5, the V gene TRBV23-1; TRBD2 might be the D (5 bases). TRBV23-1 is an ORF; its function is uncertain. The V and J ends lost 4 bases and 4 bases respectively, with 16 bases between them. The CDR3 consists of 15 residues. The CDR3: CASSPSKVRGETQYF. The CDR3 nucleotides are TGCGCCAGCAGTCCCTCGAAGGTACGGGGAGAGACCCAGTACTTC.

The chain joins TRBV25-1 to TRBJ1-3, with a tentative D call TRBD1 (5 bases). Germline CDR1 is MGHDK and CDR2 is SYGVNS. Between the trimmed V and J ends, which lost 7 bases and 1 base, there was a span of 14 bases. This CDR3 spans 15 amino acids. The CDR3 reads CASKPPGRSGNTIYF. The CDR3 DNA reads as TGTGCCAGCAAACCTCCGGGACGGTCTGGAAACACCATATATTTT.

The rearrangement uses TRBV27 and TRBJ2-1; 7 positions agree with TRBD1. The CDR3 consists of 16 residues. Germline V gene lookup returns CDR1 MNHEY and CDR2 SMNVEV (reference sequence). The V and J ends lost 3 bases and 2 bases, in that order; junction bases with no gene match: 7. This CDR3 is CASSFSPGTAYNEQFF. CDR3 bases: TGTGCCAGCAGTTTTTCTCCCGGGACAGCCTACAATGAGCAGTTCTTC.

As to this clone: Other DNA sequences in this specimen translate into the identical CDR3. The rearrangement uses TRBV19 and TRBJ2-1; D is ambiguous. Germline V lookup: CDR1 LNHDA, CDR2 SQIVND (reference sequence). This CDR3 has 13 residues. V lost 3 bases and J lost 5, with 8 bases in between. DNA of the CDR3: TGTGCCAGTAGTATCCCGGCGGACAATGAGCAGTTCTTC. This encodes CASSIPADNEQFF. Variable domain in full (rest from reference TRBV19 and TRBJ2-1): DGGITQSPKYLFRKEGQNVTLSCEQNLNHDAMYWYRQDPGQGLRLIYYSQIVNDFQKGDIAEGYSVSREKKESFPLTVTSAQKNPTAFYLCASSIPADNEQFFGPGTRLTVL.